This T cell receptor beta chain was sequenced during a study of cytomegalovirus exposure and HLA in healthy donors. PCR involved 60 Vbeta and 13 Jbeta primers. The protocol was immunoSEQ multiplex PCR, while the TCRdb copy is restricted to in-frame clones and leaves out a portion. In the table there are 150,000 or so clones, roughly three quarters of which are singletons. Study findings and constraints: Owing to their indistinguishability, certain V segments, notably TRBV6-2 and TRBV6-3, were excluded. Cytomegalovirus association was assigned to around 150 TCR beta chains. The authors later linked a missense DCLRE1C variant to TCR beta V- and J-gene trimming.

As for this clone: The antigen is not known.

The V end lost 6 bases, the J end lost 0 bases, and 14 bases lay between the germline ends. Germline values: CDR1 LNHDA, CDR2 SQIVND (reference sequence). CDR3 length: 15 amino acids. The chain couples TRBV19 to TRBJ1-1, with a weak D call TRBD1 (6 bases). The material sequenced was PBMCs. The sequence derives from a man aged 18 to 30 in good health and CMV-seropositive. The CDR3 DNA is TGTGCCAGTAGGTTACCGGACAGTATGAACACTGAAGCTTTCTTT. It yields the protein CASRLPDSMNTEAFF.